This entry concerns a single T cell receptor beta chain. The antigen this receptor binds is unknown. Qualities for individual bases were not recorded, and no much larger clone is one base off. The sequencer listed for this sample is Illumina HiSeq 1500. TCRdb reworked the public reads: Q25 trimming with fastp, MiXCR clone assembly, productive beta chains retained. Each entry is one CDR3 protein sequence, shown with its most common DNA and genes. Across this sample there are approximately 500,000 distinct CDR3 sequences, with about 26% seen only once. The top ten clonotypes cover less than 15% of the sample. CDR1 and CDR2 were assigned from the germline V gene (reference sequence) as LNHDA and SQIVND. The CDR3, from cysteine to phenylalanine, totals 17 residues. The entry retains the CDR3 DNA only, 51 bases that are in frame from base 1. V is pruned by 5 bases and J by 0 bases, leaving 7 bases of the junction without a gene match.

This record comes from a study of T cell repertoires in cytomegalovirus infection (dated by TCRdb to about 2019). In terms of the full investigation: Donor HLA type was relevant to the analysis, because carriage of CMV infection together with the matching HLA type was indicated by public TCR beta signatures.

Summary of the overall study and its limitations: The ex vivo response was dominated by HLA-C-restricted CMV-specific TCR beta clonotypes, which also provided the single most frequent clonotype in two of eight donors. Cumulative frequency of public TCR beta family members discriminated carriers of CMV infection plus the relevant HLA type in this cohort and an independent approximately 350-donor cohort.

The sample comprised PBMCs. This TCR was sampled from a human donor in good health (CMV status not recorded). Some clones in this sample may be carry-over from other donors' samples. The chain uses TRBV19 and TRBJ2-6; 7 bases in the junction line up with TRBD1. The CDR3 region: CASSLPQGDSGANVLTF. DNA sequence: TGTGCCAGTAGTTTACCCCAGGGGGACTCTGGGGCCAACGTCCTGACTTTC. With all but the CDR3 taken from the reference TRBV19 and TRBJ2-6 genes, the full variable domain is: DGGITQSPKYLFRKEGQNVTLSCEQNLNHDAMYWYRQDPGQGLRLIYYSQIVNDFQKGDIAEGYSVSREKKESFPLTVTSAQKNPTAFYLCASSLPQGDSGANVLTFGAGSRLTVL.